Detailed here is one TCR beta chain. CDR3 length: 13 residues. V dropped 5 bases and J dropped 6; count of bases not matched to a gene: 4. These data are taken from a study of blood T cell repertoires in COVID-19. Study-level background: Whether acute or convalescent, the COVID-19 samples came from the United States, Italy and Spain.

Original methodology: Amplification of reference gene primers was used by the study to estimate nucleated cell counts. Here immunoSEQ multiplex PCR was the method, and the copy in TCRdb shows in-frame clones only, minus some. The V and J calls and clone size are taken from that table; D and trimming were inferred from the DNA. The sample yields roughly 240,000 clones, roughly 82% seen once. Material: peripheral blood. The V gene is TRBV12-3 or TRBV12-4, the J gene TRBJ1-5; TRBD1 matches 7 bases. This receptor was obtained from a man aged 35 to 55 who had recovered from COVID-19. DNA for the CDR3: TGTGCCAGCAGTCGACAGGGTGTTCAGCCCCAGCATTTT. It yields the protein CASSRQGVQPQHF.